This entry lists 21 T cell receptor beta chains sequenced from one sample in a study of OX40 agonist ivuxolimab in advanced cancers. Assay used: immunoSEQ multiplex PCR; TCRdb lists only in-frame clones, some missing. The sample contains tens of thousands of clones, about 83% of which appear only once. The sequencing here drew on CD4+ or CD8+ T cells sorted from blood, taken in a trial of the OX40 agonist ivuxolimab. The receptors shown here come from an adult with an advanced solid tumor such as melanoma, head and neck, liver or kidney cancer.

This clone turned up a few times. The genes are TRBV7-9 and TRBJ1-1; maybe TRBD1 (5 bases). Germline CDR1 SEHNR, CDR2 FQNEAQ (reference sequence). V was pared by 1 base and J by 3 bases, with 9 bases between. The CDR3 is 14 residues long. This CDR3 reads CASSLVGGYTEAFF. The CDR3 DNA reads as TGTGCCAGCAGCTTAGTCGGGGGGTACACTGAAGCTTTCTTT. Full variable domain (remainder filled in from reference TRBV7-9 and TRBJ1-1): DTGVSQNPRHKITKRGQNVTFRCDPISEHNRLYWYRQTLGQGPEFLTYFQNEAQLEKSRLLSDRFSAERPKGSFSTLEIQRTEQGDSAMYLCASSLVGGYTEAFFGQGTRLTVV.

This clone was detected only a few times. The chain recombines TRBV6-1 with TRBJ2-1, with TRBD1 matching over 10 bases. The CDR3 is 15 amino acids. Germline CDR1 reads MNHNS; CDR2 reads SASEGT. V was clipped by 3 bases and J by 7 bases; unmatched bases: 6. The CDR3 is CASSDRDRGRNEQFF. The CDR3 nucleotides read TGTGCCAGCAGTGACCGGGACAGGGGTAGGAATGAGCAGTTCTTC.

V usage is TRBV18 and J usage is TRBJ1-1; TRBD1 is a possible D gene (6 bases). Germline V gene data show CDR1 as KGHSH and CDR2 as LQKENI. The V and J ends lost 2 bases and 4 bases respectively, with 11 bases between them. CDR3 length equals 14 residues. The CDR3 bases are TGTGCCAGCTCACCAGACAGGTTCGCCACTGAAGCTTTCTTT. Its translation: CASSPDRFATEAFF.

The chain joins TRBV19 to TRBJ1-5; D remains ambiguous. The CDR3 length is 15 residues. Trimming left V 0 bases short and J 5 bases short, with 11 bases between. From germline, CDR1 is LNHDA and CDR2 SQIVND (reference sequence). The CDR3 DNA sequence: TGTGCCAGTAGTATAGAGAACACCTCCTATCAGCCCCAGCATTTT. Its protein product is CASSIENTSYQPQHF.

As to this clone: Germline is not matched at one junction end, which may reflect a read error. This sequence joins TRBV7-7 and TRBJ2-5, with TRBD1 identical over 9 bases. The CDR3 sequence is 15 residues long. Germline CDR1 SSHAT, CDR2 FNYEAQ (reference sequence). The CDR3 loop is CASSPATGGQETQYF. CDR3 sequence (DNA): TGTGCTAGCAGCCCGGCGACAGGGGGGCAAGAGACCCAGTACTTC.

The genes are TRBV7-3 and TRBJ2-2; no reliable D call. CDR1 and CDR2 (germline): SGHTA, FQGTGA. Trimming shortened V by 5 bases and J by 1 base, and 17 bases separated the two germline ends. The CDR3 length is 17 residues. Here the CDR3 DNA reads TGTGCCAGCAGCCCAAGACCCCGCGAGGAGAACACCGGGGAGCTGTTTTTT. Its translation: CASSPRPREENTGELFF.

There are a few counts of this clone. The V call is TRBV5-1, the J call TRBJ2-1; 10 bases align to TRBD2. The ends lost 4 bases at V and 6 bases at J; junction bases unmatched: 7. The CDR3 has 15 residues. Germline CDR1 reads SGHRS; CDR2 reads YFSETQ. The CDR3 DNA reads as TGCGCCAGCAGCCGGACTAGCGGAATGTCCAATGAGCAGTTCTTC. It encodes CASSRTSGMSNEQFF.

CDR3 in amino acids: CASSGTRGYTF. In DNA form, the CDR3 reads TGTGCCAGCTCCGGGACCCGGGGCTACACCTTC. This chain links TRBV6-6 with TRBJ1-2, with a possible D match to TRBD1 (5 bases). The V end lost 8 bases, the J end lost 8 bases, and 12 bases lay between the germline ends. From germline, CDR1 is MNHNY and CDR2 SVGAGI (reference sequence). CDR3 length equals 11 residues.

This chain joins TRBV6-5 and TRBJ2-3, with 7 bases that match TRBD2. With V trimmed by 8 bases and J by 0 bases, 2 bases remained unmatched. Germline V gene lookup returns CDR1 MNHEY and CDR2 SVGAGI. The CDR3 spans 13 residues. Here the CDR3 reads CASGEGSTDTQYF. CDR3 sequence (DNA): TGTGCCAGCGGGGAGGGCAGCACAGATACGCAGTATTTT.

The rearrangement joins TRBV11-2 to TRBJ1-6; 9 bases line up with TRBD1. Germline V gene data show CDR1 as SGHAT and CDR2 as FQNNGV. Germline trimming cut 5 bases from V and 4 bases from J; bases unmatched to any gene: 3. The CDR3 extends over 15 amino acids. The CDR3 loop is CASSPGTGYNSPLHF. In DNA, the CDR3 is TGTGCCAGCAGCCCAGGGACAGGGTATAATTCACCCCTCCACTTT.

J is TRBJ2-5 and V is TRBV30; D perhaps matches TRBD2 (5 bases). From germline, CDR1 is GTSNPN and CDR2 SVGIG (reference sequence). This CDR3 region has 14 residues. Trimming cost V 0 bases and J 5 bases, with 13 bases left between them. Here the CDR3 reads CAWSVLRRVETQYF. The CDR3 DNA sequence: TGTGCCTGGAGTGTACTAAGGCGGGTCGAGACCCAGTACTTC.

The genes are TRBV15 and TRBJ2-1; 14 bases are shared with TRBD2. The junction had 19 bases not matched to a gene; V was cut back by 0 bases and J by 9 bases. Germline V gene data show CDR1 as LNHNV and CDR2 as YYDKDF (reference sequence). The CDR3 is 21 residues long. This CDR3 reads CATSRDPAGLAGVLPGGEQFF. Here the CDR3 DNA reads TGTGCCACCAGCAGAGATCCGGCGGGACTAGCGGGAGTACTCCCCGGGGGTGAGCAGTTCTTC.

The gene calls are TRBV5-1 and TRBJ2-7; 7 bases are shared with TRBD2. Trimming cost V 1 base and J 1 base; bases outside gene matches: 8. The CDR3 runs 16 residues. Per the germline V gene, CDR1 is SGHRS and CDR2 is YFSETQ. CDR3 DNA sequence: TGCGCCAGCAGCTTGACCAGCGGGGTCAGATCCTACGAGCAGTACTTC. Protein: CASSLTSGVRSYEQYF. The variable domain in full, completed from reference TRBV5-1 and TRBJ2-7, reads KAGVTQTPRYLIKTRGQQVTLSCSPISGHRSVSWYQQTPGQGLQFLFEYFSETQRNKGNFPGRFSGRQFSNSRSEMNVSTLELGDSALYLCASSLTSGVRSYEQYFGPGTRLTVT.

This clone is medium-sized (0.01 to 0.1%) in the sample. The DNA is omitted, as the CDR3 cannot be located on it reliably, and the CDR3 follows TCRdb's listing. The chain couples TRBV11-2 to TRBJ1-2. The CDR3 region is 12 residues in length, termini included. Germline values: CDR1 SGHAT, CDR2 FQNNGV. CDR3 region: CASSLEVGPGTF.

The chain carries TRBV30 and TRBJ2-1; 9 nucleotides align to TRBD2. Germline assignment: CDR1 GTSNPN and CDR2 SVGIG (reference sequence). Trimming cost V 3 bases and J 2 bases; bases outside gene matches: 14. The CDR3 runs to 18 residues. The DNA of the CDR3 is TGTGCCTGGAGAGAGAGGGGGAGAGCTAGCGGGACCTACAATGAGCAGTTCTTC. This gives the protein CAWRERGRASGTYNEQFF.

The V call is TRBV2, the J call TRBJ1-5, with 7 bases that match TRBD1. After removal of 7 bases from V and 4 bases from J, the junction contained 4 bases not matched to a gene. The CDR3 covers 13 residues. Germline V gene lookup returns CDR1 SNHLY and CDR2 FYNNEI. The CDR3 loop is CASMRQGNQPQHF. The CDR3 coding sequence is TGTGCCAGCATGCGACAGGGAAATCAGCCCCAGCATTTT.

The chain uses TRBV6-4 and TRBJ2-3; maybe TRBD2 (7 bases). The V end lost 0 bases, the J end lost 4 bases, and 11 bases lay between the germline ends. The CDR3 is 15 residues long. Germline values: CDR1 MRHNA, CDR2 SNTAGT. The chain's CDR3 is CASSDSGGPSDTQYF. The CDR3 coding sequence is TGTGCCAGCAGTGACTCGGGGGGGCCTTCAGATACGCAGTATTTT.

This clone was counted many times. This CDR3 reads CATSSGTFSGNTIYF. DNA of the CDR3: TGTGCCACTTCCTCCGGGACCTTCTCTGGAAACACCATATATTTT. The chain combines TRBV6-1 with TRBJ1-3; possibly TRBD1 for D (5 bases). The CDR3 has 15 residues. Looked up from germline, CDR1 is MNHNS and CDR2 is SASEGT. With 10 bases removed from V and 0 bases from J, the gap between germline ends came to 16 bases.

V gene TRBV5-4 combines with J gene TRBJ1-5, with D uncertain. The CDR3 extends over 14 amino acids. Germline CDR1 and CDR2: SGHNT and YYREEE (reference sequence). V shed 4 bases and J shed 0 bases, with 8 bases lying between them. In nucleotides, the CDR3 is TGTGCCAGCAGCCAGGACGGTAGCAATCAGCCCCAGCATTTT. Residues: CASSQDGSNQPQHF.

V gene TRBV19 combines with J gene TRBJ1-1; D unresolved. The CDR3 length is 13 residues. Trimming took 1 base from V and 5 from J, leaving 8 bases between them. Germline CDR1 LNHDA, CDR2 SQIVND (reference sequence). This CDR3 is CASSIGTKTEAFF. The CDR3 bases are TGTGCCAGTAGTATAGGGACGAAGACTGAAGCTTTCTTT.

The genes are TRBV6-6 and TRBJ2-7, with 9 nucleotides matching TRBD1. In germline, CDR1 is MNHNY, CDR2 SVGAGI (reference sequence). The V and J ends lost 2 bases and 3 bases, in that order; junction bases with no gene match: 8. CDR3 length: 16 amino acids. This CDR3 reads CASSYDQGQGNYEQYF. Here the CDR3 DNA reads TGTGCCAGCAGTTACGACCAGGGACAGGGTAACTACGAGCAGTACTTC.